This T cell receptor (beta chain) was sequenced for a study of liver allograft versus peripheral blood T cells. Study in general: Hepatic allograft T cell receptor repertoires were evaluated relative to those present in recipients' peripheral blood.

This clonotype is classed as medium-sized. What it binds is not known. Germline V gene lookup returns CDR1 GTSNPN and CDR2 SVGIG (reference sequence). This CDR3 has 16 amino acids. The V gene end was trimmed by 1 base and the J gene end by 6 bases; junction bases not matched to a gene: 12. One entry per CDR3 protein, called by TCRdb with MiXCR from the reads. The sample has about 8,000 distinct CDR3 sequences, about 18% seen once. Broader study findings: As reported, T cell receptor repertoires inside liver allografts differed from those present in peripheral blood.

This receptor was obtained from a human patient who had a liver transplant. The T cells may come from the graft donor. This chain connects TRBV30 to TRBJ1-5; 7 bases map to TRBD1. This CDR3 reads CAWSGQGTNGGQPQHF. The CDR3, as DNA: TGTGCCTGGAGTGGACAGGGCACGAATGGGGGTCAGCCCCAGCATTTT.